This T cell receptor beta chain was recovered during a study of blood T cell repertoires in COVID-19 (dated by TCRdb to about 2020). For the wider study: Collaborator samples came from the United States, Italy and Spain and covered acute and convalescent phases of COVID-19. The dataset comprised deeply sampled blood TCRbeta repertoires from subjects exposed to, actively infected with, or recovered from COVID-19. The prospective study material was composed of cDNA or gDNA derived from T cells, B-cell-depleted T cells, or PBMCs. Where available, HLA class I and class II types were taken from metadata supplied by the sample provider and were not determined by assay-based typing. The sample metadata nearly always contained a de-identified subject ID, COVID-19 status, age in years and sex. The repertoires were released in a freely available public database meant as a resource for research on the immune response to SARS-CoV-2. Samples were obtained from the ongoing ImmuneRACE study (first 160 participants) and from 1,254 subjects provided by 6 global collaborators. The paper's findings and limits, for the study overall: The amount of clinical and demographic metadata varied by source and participant and was provided uncurated.

Concerning this clone itself: Its antigen is currently not known. No base quality information exists; no much larger clone differs at one position.

Looking up the germline V gene (reference sequence) yields CDR1 SEHNR and CDR2 FQNEAQ. At the junction V is shortened by 5 bases and J by 3 bases; bases outside the gene matches: 3. The CDR3 goes from the cysteine to the phenylalanine over 14 residues. Of all the DNA, just the CDR3 is kept, 42 bases in frame from base 1. The immunoSEQ Assay, a bias-controlled multiplex PCR, was used to amplify TCRbeta CDR3 regions from genomic DNA. On the authors' methods: The number of nucleated cells in each sample was estimated by amplification of reference gene primers within the assay. To quantify the absolute abundance of each unique TCRbeta CDR3 rearrangement, sequence reads were collapsed and filtered. For each sample, productive Simpson clonality was calculated by taking the square root of Simpson's diversity index across productive rearrangements. The clones in this table, taken by TCRdb from immuneACCESS, are in-frame only. Not every clone is retained; where verified, under half of the shortfall comes from an unresolved V gene, and the cause of the rest is unknown. V, J and clone size are those of that table, while D and trimming were read from the DNA. Here the sample has about 120,000 clones; around 78% occur a single time. Roughly 2% of the sample rests with the top ten.

Whole blood was collected in K2EDTA tubes by collaborating institutions according to the institutions' own protocols. For TCRbeta analysis, collaborators shipped samples as frozen whole blood, isolated PBMCs, or DNA extracted from either of those sample types. Recombination linked TRBV7-9 to TRBJ1-5; the junction holds 8 bases that match TRBD1. Material: peripheral blood. The TCR was taken from a man aged 70 or older with acute or convalescent COVID-19. CDR3 sequence: CASSRQGNNQPQHF. The bases are TGTGCCAGCAGCAGACAGGGGAACAATCAGCCCCAGCATTTT.